This T cell receptor (beta chain) appears in the sequencing data of a study of OX40 agonist ivuxolimab in advanced cancers. Across the whole study: An agonistic anti-OX40 (CD134) antibody, ivuxolimab, was used to treat the patients.

Study-level findings and limits: Among patients with partial responses at 0.1-3.0 mg/kg, clonal expansion was among the lowest.

Germline V gene lookup returns CDR1 MNHNS and CDR2 SASEGT. The V end lost 6 bases, the J end lost 11 bases, and 10 bases lay between the germline ends. This CDR3 region has 10 residues. Using immunoSEQ multiplex PCR, the repertoire was profiled, and TCRdb retains in-frame clones only, with some absent. Among more than 10,000 clones, about 78% were seen once, and the ten largest hold 39%. This clone was picked up many times. The target antigen is unknown. Individuals having autoimmune disease history or systemic immunosuppression were not enrolled. This TCR derives from an adult with an advanced solid tumor such as melanoma, head and neck, liver or kidney cancer. The chain couples TRBV6-1 to TRBJ2-5; no clear D. Here the sequenced sample was CD4+ or CD8+ T cells sorted from blood, taken in a trial of the OX40 agonist ivuxolimab. The CDR3 DNA sequence: TGTGCCAGCAGCTTAGTCGGTCAGTACTTC. This translates into CASSLVGQYF.